The subject of this entry is one TCR beta chain. The antigen is unknown. With 60 Vbeta and 13 Jbeta primers, the PCR was carried out. Libraries were prepared by immunoSEQ multiplex PCR; TCRdb keeps only in-frame clonotypes and omits some of them. The data hold about 140,000 clones, with approximately 72% observed a single time. Trimming pared 6 bases from V and 4 bases from J, leaving 22 bases between. There are 17 residues in the CDR3. CDR1 is MDHEN and CDR2 is SYDVKM in the germline V gene. The sample originates from a study of cytomegalovirus exposure and HLA in healthy donors. About the study: Early on, a data release was issued that held tens of millions of unique TCRs from HLA-typed donors. Study observations and caveats: Per published reports, the classifier diagnosed cytomegalovirus status with high specificity and sensitivity.

Material for sequencing was PBMCs. This chain joins TRBV28 and TRBJ1-5; no reliable D call. The receptor was derived from a woman aged 55-75 years in good health and CMV-seronegative. The CDR3 spells CASSRGLGGMGNQPQHF. The CDR3 DNA reads as TGTGCCAGCAGCCGAGGGTTAGGAGGGATGGGGAATCAGCCCCAGCATTTT.